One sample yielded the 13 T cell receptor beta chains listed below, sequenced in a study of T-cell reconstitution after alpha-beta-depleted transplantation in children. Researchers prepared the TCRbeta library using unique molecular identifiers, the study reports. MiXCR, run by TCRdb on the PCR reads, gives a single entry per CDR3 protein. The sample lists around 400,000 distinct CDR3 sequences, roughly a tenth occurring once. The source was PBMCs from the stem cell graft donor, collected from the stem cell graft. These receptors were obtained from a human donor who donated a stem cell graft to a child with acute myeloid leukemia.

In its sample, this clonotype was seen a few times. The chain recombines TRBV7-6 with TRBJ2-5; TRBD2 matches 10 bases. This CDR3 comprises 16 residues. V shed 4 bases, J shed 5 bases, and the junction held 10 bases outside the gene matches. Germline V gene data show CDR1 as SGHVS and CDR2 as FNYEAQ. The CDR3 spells CASSSIAGGLTETQYF. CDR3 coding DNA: TGTGCCAGCAGCTCTATAGCGGGAGGCTTAACGGAGACCCAGTACTTC.

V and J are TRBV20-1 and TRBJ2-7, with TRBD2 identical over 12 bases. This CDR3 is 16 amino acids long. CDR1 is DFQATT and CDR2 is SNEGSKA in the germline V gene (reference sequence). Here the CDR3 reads CCARDLELAGGGEQYF. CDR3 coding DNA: TGCTGCGCTAGAGATCTCGAGCTAGCGGGAGGGGGTGAGCAGTACTTC.

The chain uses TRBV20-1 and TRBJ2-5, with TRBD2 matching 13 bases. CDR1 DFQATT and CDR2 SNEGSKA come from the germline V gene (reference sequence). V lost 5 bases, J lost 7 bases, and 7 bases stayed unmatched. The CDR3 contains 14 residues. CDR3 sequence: CSAWTSGRRGTQYF. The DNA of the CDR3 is TGCAGTGCTTGGACTAGCGGGAGACGGGGGACCCAGTACTTC.

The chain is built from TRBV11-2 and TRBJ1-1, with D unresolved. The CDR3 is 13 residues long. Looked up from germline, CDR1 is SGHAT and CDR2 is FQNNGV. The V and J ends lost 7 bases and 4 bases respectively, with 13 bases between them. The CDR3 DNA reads TGTGCCAGCACCCAGGTGGTTTTCACTGAAGCTTTCTTT. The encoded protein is CASTQVVFTEAFF.

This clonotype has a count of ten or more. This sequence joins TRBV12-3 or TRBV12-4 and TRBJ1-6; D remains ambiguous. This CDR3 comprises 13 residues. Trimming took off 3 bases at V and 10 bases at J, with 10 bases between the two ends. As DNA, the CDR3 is TGTGCCAGCAGTTTCCGGGAATCGTCACCCCTCCACTTT. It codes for CASSFRESSPLHF.

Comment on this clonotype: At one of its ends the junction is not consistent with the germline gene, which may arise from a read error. The CDR3 DNA follows: TGTGCCCGCTCACCCCTGAGGACTAACAATGAGCAGTTCTTC. Its protein product is CARSPLRTNNEQFF. This sequence joins TRBV18 and TRBJ2-1, with D possibly matching TRBD2 (6 bases). This CDR3 region has 14 residues. Germline lookup yields CDR1 KGHSH and CDR2 LQKENI.

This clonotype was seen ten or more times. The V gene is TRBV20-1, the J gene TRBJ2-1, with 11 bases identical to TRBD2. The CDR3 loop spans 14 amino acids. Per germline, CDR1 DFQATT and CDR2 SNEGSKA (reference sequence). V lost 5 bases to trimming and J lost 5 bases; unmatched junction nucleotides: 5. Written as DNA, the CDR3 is TGCAGTGCTTCTAGCGGGGGGCCCGACAATGAGCAGTTCTTC. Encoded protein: CSASSGGPDNEQFF.

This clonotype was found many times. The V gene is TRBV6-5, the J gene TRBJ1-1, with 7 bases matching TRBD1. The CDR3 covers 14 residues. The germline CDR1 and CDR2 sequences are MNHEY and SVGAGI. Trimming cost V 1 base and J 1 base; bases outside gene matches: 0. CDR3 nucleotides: TGTGCCAGCAGTTACTACAGGGGGAACACTGAAGCTTTCTTT. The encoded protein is CASSYYRGNTEAFF.

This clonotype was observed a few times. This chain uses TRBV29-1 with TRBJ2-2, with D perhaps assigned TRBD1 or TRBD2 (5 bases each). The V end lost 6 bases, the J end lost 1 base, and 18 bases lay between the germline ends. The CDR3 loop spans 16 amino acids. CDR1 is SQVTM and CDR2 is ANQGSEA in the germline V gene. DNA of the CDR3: TGCAGCGTAAGGGACCAAAGCGGTCGGAACACCGGGGAGCTGTTTTTT. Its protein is CSVRDQSGRNTGELFF.

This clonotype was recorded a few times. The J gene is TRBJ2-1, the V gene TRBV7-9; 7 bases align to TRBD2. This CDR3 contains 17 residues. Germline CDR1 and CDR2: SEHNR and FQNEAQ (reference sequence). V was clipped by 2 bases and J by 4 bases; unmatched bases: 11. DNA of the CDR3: TGTGCCAGCAGCTTAATATCAGGAAAGCGGGATTACAATGAGCAGTTCTTC. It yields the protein CASSLISGKRDYNEQFF.

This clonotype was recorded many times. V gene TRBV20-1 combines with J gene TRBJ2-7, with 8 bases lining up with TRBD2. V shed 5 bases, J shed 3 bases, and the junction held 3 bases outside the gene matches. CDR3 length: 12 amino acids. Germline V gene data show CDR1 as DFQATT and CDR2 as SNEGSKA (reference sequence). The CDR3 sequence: CSALRGGYEQYF. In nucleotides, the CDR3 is TGCAGTGCTCTCCGGGGGGGCTACGAGCAGTACTTC.

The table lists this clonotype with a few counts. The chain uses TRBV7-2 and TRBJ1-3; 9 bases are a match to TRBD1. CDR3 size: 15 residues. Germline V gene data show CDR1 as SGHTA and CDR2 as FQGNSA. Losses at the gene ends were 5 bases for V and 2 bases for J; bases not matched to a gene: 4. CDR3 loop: CASSTRDRAGNTIYF. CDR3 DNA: TGTGCCAGCAGCACCCGGGACAGGGCTGGAAACACCATATATTTT. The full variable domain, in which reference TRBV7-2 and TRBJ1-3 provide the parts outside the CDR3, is GAGVSQSPSNKVTEKGKDVELRCDPISGHTALYWYRQSLGQGLEFLIYFQGNSAPDKSGLPSDRFSAERTGGSVSTLTIQRTQQEDSAVYLCASSTRDRAGNTIYFGEGSWLTVV.

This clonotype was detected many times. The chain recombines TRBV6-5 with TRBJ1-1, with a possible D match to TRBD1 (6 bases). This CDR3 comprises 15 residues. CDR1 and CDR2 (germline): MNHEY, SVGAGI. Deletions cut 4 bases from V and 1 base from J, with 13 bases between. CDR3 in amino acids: CASSFPGHENTEAFF. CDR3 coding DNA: TGTGCCAGCAGTTTCCCGGGACACGAGAACACTGAAGCTTTCTTT.